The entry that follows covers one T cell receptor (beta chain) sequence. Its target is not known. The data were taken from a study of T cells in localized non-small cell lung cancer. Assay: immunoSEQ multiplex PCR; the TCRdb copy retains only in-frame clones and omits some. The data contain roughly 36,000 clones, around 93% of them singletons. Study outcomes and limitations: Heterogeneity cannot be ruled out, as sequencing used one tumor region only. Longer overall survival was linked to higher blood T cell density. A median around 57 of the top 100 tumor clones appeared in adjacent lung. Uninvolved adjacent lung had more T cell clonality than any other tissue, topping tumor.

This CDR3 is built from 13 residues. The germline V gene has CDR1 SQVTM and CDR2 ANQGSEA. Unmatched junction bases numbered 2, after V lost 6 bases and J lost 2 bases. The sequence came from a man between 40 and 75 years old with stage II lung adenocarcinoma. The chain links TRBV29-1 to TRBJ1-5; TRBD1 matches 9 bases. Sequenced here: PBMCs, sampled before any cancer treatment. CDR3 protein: CSVQGAGNQPQHF. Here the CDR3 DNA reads TGCAGCGTACAGGGGGCAGGCAATCAGCCCCAGCATTTT.